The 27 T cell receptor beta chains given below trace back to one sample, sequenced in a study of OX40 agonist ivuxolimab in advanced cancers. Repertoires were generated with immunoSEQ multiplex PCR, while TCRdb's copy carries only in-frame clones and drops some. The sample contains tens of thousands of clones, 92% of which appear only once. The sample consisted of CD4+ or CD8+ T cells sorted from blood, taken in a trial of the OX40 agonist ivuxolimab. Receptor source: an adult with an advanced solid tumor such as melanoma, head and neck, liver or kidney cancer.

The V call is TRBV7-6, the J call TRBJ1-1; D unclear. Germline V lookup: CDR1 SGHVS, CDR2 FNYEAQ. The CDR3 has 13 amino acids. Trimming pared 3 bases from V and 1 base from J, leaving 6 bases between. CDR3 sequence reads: CASSLVKNTEAFF. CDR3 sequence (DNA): TGTGCCAGCAGCTTGGTAAAGAACACTGAAGCTTTCTTT.

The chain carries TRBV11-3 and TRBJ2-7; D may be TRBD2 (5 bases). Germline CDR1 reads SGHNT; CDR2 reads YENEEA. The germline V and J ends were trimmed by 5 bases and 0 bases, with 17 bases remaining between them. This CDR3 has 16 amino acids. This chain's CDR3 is CASSHGVLGSSYEQYF. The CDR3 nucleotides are TGTGCCAGCAGCCATGGGGTGTTAGGGAGCTCCTACGAGCAGTACTTC.

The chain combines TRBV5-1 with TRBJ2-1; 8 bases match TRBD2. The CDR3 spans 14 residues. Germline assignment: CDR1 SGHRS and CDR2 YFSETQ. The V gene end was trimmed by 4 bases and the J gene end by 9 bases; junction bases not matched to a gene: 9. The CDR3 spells CASSRFLAGGEQFF. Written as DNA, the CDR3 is TGCGCCAGCAGCCGGTTCCTAGCGGGCGGTGAGCAGTTCTTC. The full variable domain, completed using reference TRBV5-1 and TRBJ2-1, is KAGVTQTPRYLIKTRGQQVTLSCSPISGHRSVSWYQQTPGQGLQFLFEYFSETQRNKGNFPGRFSGRQFSNSRSEMNVSTLELGDSALYLCASSRFLAGGEQFFGPGTRLTVL.

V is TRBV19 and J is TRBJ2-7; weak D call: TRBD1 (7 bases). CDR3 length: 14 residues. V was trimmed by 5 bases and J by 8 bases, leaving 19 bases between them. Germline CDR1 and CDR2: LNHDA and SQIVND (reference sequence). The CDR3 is CASSGTLSRGKQYF. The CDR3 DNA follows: TGTGCCAGTAGTGGGACTCTCAGCAGGGGGAAGCAGTACTTC.

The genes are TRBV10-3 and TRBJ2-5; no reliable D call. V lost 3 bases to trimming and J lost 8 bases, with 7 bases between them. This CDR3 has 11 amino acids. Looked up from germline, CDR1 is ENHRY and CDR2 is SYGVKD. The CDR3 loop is CAISEGRTQYF. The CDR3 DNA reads TGTGCCATCAGTGAAGGGCGTACCCAGTACTTC.

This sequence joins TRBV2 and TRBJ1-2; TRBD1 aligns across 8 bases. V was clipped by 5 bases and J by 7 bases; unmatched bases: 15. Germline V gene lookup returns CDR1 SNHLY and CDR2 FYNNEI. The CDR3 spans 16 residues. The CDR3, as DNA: TGTGCCAGCAGTTGGGTGGGACAGGCACAGGCCGGTGGCTACACCTTC. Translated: CASSWVGQAQAGGYTF.

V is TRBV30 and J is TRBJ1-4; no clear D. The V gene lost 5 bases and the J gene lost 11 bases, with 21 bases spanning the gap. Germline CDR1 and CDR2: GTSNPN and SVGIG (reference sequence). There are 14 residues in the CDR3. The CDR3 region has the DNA TGTGCCTGGGGACCGGGTCAGGATGATAGGAAACTGTTTTTT. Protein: CAWGPGQDDRKLFF.

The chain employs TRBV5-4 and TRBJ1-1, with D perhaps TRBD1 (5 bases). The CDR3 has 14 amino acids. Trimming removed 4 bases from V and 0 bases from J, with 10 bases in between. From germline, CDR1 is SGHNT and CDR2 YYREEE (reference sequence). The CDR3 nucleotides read TGTGCCAGCAGCCCGGGACTACTGAACACTGAAGCTTTCTTT. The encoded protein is CASSPGLLNTEAFF.

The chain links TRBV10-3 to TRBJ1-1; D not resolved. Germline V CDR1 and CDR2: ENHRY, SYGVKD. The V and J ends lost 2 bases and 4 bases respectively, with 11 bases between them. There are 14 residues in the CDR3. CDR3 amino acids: CAISERREGTEAFF. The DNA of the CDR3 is TGTGCCATCAGTGAGCGAAGGGAAGGCACTGAAGCTTTCTTT.

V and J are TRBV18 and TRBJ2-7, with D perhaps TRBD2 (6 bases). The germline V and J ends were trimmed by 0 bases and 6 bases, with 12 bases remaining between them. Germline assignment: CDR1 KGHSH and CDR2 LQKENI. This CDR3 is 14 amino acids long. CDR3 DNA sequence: TGTGCCAGCTCACCACCGAGGAGGGGTAGCGAGCAGTACTTC. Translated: CASSPPRRGSEQYF.

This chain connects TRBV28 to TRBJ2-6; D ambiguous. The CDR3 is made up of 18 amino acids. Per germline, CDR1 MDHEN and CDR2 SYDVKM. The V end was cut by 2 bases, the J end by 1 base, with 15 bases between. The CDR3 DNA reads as TGTGCCAGCAGTTTAATAATCCCCGCGTTTTCTGGGGCCAACGTCCTGACTTTC. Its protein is CASSLIIPAFSGANVLTF.

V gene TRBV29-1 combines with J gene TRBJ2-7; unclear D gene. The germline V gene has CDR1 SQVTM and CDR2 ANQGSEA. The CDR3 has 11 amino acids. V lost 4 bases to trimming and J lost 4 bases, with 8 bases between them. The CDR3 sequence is CSVVVGYEQYF. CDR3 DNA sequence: TGCAGCGTTGTAGTAGGGTACGAGCAGTACTTC.

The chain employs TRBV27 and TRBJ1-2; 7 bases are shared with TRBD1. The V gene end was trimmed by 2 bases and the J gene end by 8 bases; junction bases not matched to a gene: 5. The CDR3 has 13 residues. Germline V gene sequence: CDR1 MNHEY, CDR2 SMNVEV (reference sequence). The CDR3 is CASSLVTGYGYTF. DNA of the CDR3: TGTGCCAGCAGTTTAGTGACAGGGTACGGCTACACCTTC.

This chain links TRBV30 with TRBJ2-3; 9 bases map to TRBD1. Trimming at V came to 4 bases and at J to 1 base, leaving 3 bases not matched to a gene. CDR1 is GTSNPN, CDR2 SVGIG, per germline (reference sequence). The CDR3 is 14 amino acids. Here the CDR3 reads CAWKRTGGTDTQYF. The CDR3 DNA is TGTGCCTGGAAGAGGACAGGGGGCACAGATACGCAGTATTTT.

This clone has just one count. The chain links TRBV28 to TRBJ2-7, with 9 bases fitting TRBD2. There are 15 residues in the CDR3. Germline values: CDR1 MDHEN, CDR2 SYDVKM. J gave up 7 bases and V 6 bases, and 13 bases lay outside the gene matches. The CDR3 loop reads CASSLGASGTREQYF. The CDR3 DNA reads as TGTGCCAGCAGCCTCGGTGCTAGCGGGACCAGGGAGCAGTACTTC.

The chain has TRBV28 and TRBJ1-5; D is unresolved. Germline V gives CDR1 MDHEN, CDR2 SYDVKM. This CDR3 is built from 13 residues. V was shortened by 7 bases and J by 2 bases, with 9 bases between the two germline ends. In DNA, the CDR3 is TGTGCCAGCAACGGGTGGGGCAATCAGCCCCAGCATTTT. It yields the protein CASNGWGNQPQHF.

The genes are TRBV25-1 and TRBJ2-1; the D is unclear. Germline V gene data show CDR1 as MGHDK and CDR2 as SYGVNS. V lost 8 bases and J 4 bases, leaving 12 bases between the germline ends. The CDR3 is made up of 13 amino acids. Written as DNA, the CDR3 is TGTGCCAGCGGTGGCTGGAGTTACAATGAGCAGTTCTTC. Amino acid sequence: CASGGWSYNEQFF.

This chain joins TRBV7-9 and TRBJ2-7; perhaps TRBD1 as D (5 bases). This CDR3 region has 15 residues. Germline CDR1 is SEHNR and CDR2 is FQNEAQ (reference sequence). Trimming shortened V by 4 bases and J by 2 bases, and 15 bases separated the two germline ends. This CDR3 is CASSSSQVTAYEQYF. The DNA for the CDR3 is TGTGCCAGCAGCTCCTCACAGGTGACAGCCTACGAGCAGTACTTC.

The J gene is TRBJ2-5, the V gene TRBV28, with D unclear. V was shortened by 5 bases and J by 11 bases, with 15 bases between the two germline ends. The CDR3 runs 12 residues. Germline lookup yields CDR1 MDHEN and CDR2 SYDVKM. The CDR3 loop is CASSVAPASQYF. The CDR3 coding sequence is TGTGCCAGCAGTGTGGCCCCGGCGTCGCAGTACTTC.

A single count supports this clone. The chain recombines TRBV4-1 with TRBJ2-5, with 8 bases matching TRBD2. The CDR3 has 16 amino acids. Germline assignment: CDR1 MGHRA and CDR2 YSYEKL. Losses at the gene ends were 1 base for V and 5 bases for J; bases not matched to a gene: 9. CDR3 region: CASSQGLAGIEETQYF. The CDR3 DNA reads TGCGCCAGCAGCCAAGGGCTAGCGGGTATAGAGGAGACCCAGTACTTC.

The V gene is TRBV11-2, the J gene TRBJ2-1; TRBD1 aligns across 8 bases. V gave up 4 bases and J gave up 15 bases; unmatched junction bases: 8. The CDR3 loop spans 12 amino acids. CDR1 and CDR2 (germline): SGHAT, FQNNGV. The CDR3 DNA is TGTGCCAGCAGCTCGACAGGGGCCACGGCGTTCTTC. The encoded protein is CASSSTGATAFF.

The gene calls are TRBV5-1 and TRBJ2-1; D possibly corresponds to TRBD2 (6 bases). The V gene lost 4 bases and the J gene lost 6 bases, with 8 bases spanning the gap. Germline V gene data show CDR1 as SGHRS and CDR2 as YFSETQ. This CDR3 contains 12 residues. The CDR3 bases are TGCGCCAGCAGCCCGACTAGCAATGAGCAGTTCTTC. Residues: CASSPTSNEQFF.

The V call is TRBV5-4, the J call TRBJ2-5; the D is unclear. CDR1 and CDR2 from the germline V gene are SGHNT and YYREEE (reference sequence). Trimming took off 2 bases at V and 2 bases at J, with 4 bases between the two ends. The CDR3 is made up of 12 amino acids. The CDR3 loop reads CASSLQQETQYF. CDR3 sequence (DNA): TGTGCCAGCAGCTTACAACAAGAGACCCAGTACTTC. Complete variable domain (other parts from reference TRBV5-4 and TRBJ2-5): ETGVTQSPTHLIKTRGQQVTLRCSSQSGHNTVSWYQQALGQGPQFIFQYYREEENGRGNFPPRFSGLQFPNYSSELNVNALELDDSALYLCASSLQQETQYFGPGTRLLVL.

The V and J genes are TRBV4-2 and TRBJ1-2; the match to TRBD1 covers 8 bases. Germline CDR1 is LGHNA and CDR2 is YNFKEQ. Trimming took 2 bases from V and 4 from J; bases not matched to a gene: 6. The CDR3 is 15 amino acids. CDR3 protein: CASSQPDREGYGYTF. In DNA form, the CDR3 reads TGTGCCAGCAGCCAACCGGACAGGGAGGGCTATGGCTACACCTTC.

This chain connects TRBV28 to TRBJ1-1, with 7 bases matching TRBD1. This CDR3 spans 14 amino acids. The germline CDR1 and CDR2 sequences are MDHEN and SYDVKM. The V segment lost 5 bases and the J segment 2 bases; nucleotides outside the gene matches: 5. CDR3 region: CASSRTGFNTEAFF. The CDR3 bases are TGTGCCAGCAGTAGGACAGGATTTAACACTGAAGCTTTCTTT.

CDR3 amino acids: CASSLGTGGDTGELFF. In DNA form, the CDR3 reads TGTGCCAGCAGCCTTGGGACAGGGGGCGACACCGGGGAGCTGTTTTTT. The chain combines TRBV4-2 with TRBJ2-2, with 12 positions matching TRBD1. J lost 3 bases, V lost 4 bases, and 3 bases had no gene match. CDR1 and CDR2 from the germline V gene are LGHNA and YNFKEQ. CDR3 length: 16 amino acids.

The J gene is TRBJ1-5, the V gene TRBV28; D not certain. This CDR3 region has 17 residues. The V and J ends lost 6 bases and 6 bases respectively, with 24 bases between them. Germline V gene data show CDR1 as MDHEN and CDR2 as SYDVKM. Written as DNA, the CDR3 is TGTGCCAGCAGCCCACATCACATGGCTATTTTTAGTCAGCCCCAGCATTTT. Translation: CASSPHHMAIFSQPQHF. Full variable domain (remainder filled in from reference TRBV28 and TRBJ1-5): DVKVTQSSRYLVKRTGEKVFLECVQDMDHENMFWYRQDPGLGLRLIYFSYDVKMKEKGDIPEGYSVSREKKERFSLILESASTNQTSMYLCASSPHHMAIFSQPQHFGDGTRLSIL.